This TCR beta chain was sequenced during a study of blood T cell repertoires in COVID-19. Study-level information: Sites across the United States, Italy and Spain contributed samples from acute and convalescent COVID-19. From T cells, B-cell-depleted T cells, or PBMCs came the material, which was cDNA or gDNA.

Trimming pared 3 bases from V and 3 bases from J, leaving 15 bases between. The V gene's germline CDR1 is LNHDA and CDR2 SQIVND (reference sequence). The CDR3 is 16 amino acids. Only in-frame clones appear in the TCRdb table, and some are missing; sequencing was by immunoSEQ multiplex PCR. This table holds 490,000 or so clones, more than 75% found once. The rearrangement links TRBV19 to TRBJ1-5; D is ambiguous. This clonotype was sampled from a woman between 40 and 50 years old who had recovered from COVID-19. The sequencing input was PBMCs or T cells enriched from blood (not recorded which). The CDR3 region is CASSIPRGGHNQPQHF. CDR3 coding DNA: TGTGCCAGTAGTATCCCCCGGGGAGGGCACAATCAGCCCCAGCATTTT.